This TCR beta chain was identified in a study of beta chain features in type 1 diabetes. Overall study context: The study examined roughly 110,000,000 sorted cells across all samples.

Sorting of CD4+ naive, central memory, regulatory and stem cell-like memory cells was performed via CD45RO/CCR7/CD25/CD127/CD95/CD27. Overall study results and limits: Over-representation of high TCR-expressing cells was a possible consequence of cDNA sequencing. Patients with Type 1 diabetes showed moderately but significantly shorter TCRB CDR3s in all four CD4+ subsets.

From germline, CDR1 is LNHDA and CDR2 SQIVND (reference sequence). V lost 4 bases to trimming and J lost 3 bases, with 12 bases between them. The CDR3 is 14 residues long. On this clone itself: Its matching antigen is unknown.

Sequenced material consisted of expressed TCRB transcripts (all of the isolated RNA was reverse transcribed). Produced via immunoSEQ multiplex PCR; TCRdb's table is partial and in-frame only. The sample consists of some 240,000 clones, 9.5% to 13% of them appearing once. The receptor was isolated from a young man in good health. The rearrangement uses TRBV19 and TRBJ1-1; D is ambiguous. Input material: central memory CD4+ T cells from blood. The CDR3 DNA sequence: TGTGCCAGTAGTACCGGGTGGAGGGACACTGAAGCTTTCTTT. Amino acid sequence: CASSTGWRDTEAFF. Full variable domain (missing parts from reference TRBV19 and TRBJ1-1): DGGITQSPKYLFRKEGQNVTLSCEQNLNHDAMYWYRQDPGQGLRLIYYSQIVNDFQKGDIAEGYSVSREKKESFPLTVTSAQKNPTAFYLCASSTGWRDTEAFFGQGTRLTVV.